Each of the 17 T cell receptor beta chains below was sequenced from the same sample in a study of CD8 T cells in Susac syndrome. Reverse transcription of 0.5 to 1 ug RNA was carried out with random hexamers. Using its own MiXCR run on the immunoSEQ multiplex PCR reads, TCRdb lists one record per CDR3 protein. The sample consists of some 150,000 distinct CDR3 sequences, approximately 96% of them appearing once. Material: CD4+ T cells from PBMCs. The source is a human donor with Susac syndrome.

The V and J genes are TRBV27 and TRBJ1-6; no definite D call. Trimming pared 3 bases from V and 5 bases from J, leaving 8 bases between. The CDR3 is 14 amino acids. Germline values: CDR1 MNHEY, CDR2 SMNVEV (reference sequence). The CDR3 here is CASSFNRNNSPLHF. The CDR3 nucleotides read TGTGCCAGCAGTTTTAACAGAAATAATTCACCCCTCCACTTT.

Note on this clonotype: The junction shows a germline mismatch at one end, possibly a read error. The chain couples TRBV7-9 to TRBJ2-7; D is undetermined. This CDR3 is 17 amino acids long. CDR1 and CDR2 (germline): SEHNR, FQNEAQ (reference sequence). The CDR3: CASRLDRVGPLPDEQYF. The CDR3, as DNA: TGTGCCAGCAGGTTAGACCGCGTCGGCCCCCTCCCGGACGAGCAGTACTTC.

The chain combines TRBV6-5 with TRBJ2-3, with D possibly matching TRBD1 (6 bases). CDR1 MNHEY and CDR2 SVGAGI come from the germline V gene. There are 13 residues in the CDR3. Trimming stripped 2 bases from V and 6 bases from J, with 9 bases between. As DNA, the CDR3 is TGTGCCAGCAGTTACACAAGGGGGGATACGCAGTATTTT. This translates into CASSYTRGDTQYF.

The CDR3 DNA reads as TGTGCCAGCAGTTACGGGACAGGGATCTACGAGCAGTACTTC. This sequence encodes CASSYGTGIYEQYF. This sequence joins TRBV6-6 and TRBJ2-7, with 9 bases lining up with TRBD1. Unmatched junction bases numbered 2, after V lost 2 bases and J lost 3 bases. The length of the CDR3 is 14 residues. Looked up from germline, CDR1 is MNHNY and CDR2 is SVGAGI (reference sequence).

J is TRBJ1-1 and V is TRBV20-1, with 7 bases identical to TRBD1. The germline V gene encodes CDR1 DFQATT and CDR2 SNEGSKA (reference sequence). The CDR3 covers 15 residues. The ends lost 2 bases at V and 4 bases at J; junction bases unmatched: 10. The CDR3 loop reads CSARSQTGVVTEAFF. CDR3 nucleotides: TGCAGTGCTAGAAGCCAAACAGGGGTGGTCACTGAAGCTTTCTTT.

J is TRBJ2-7 and V is TRBV6-5, with 10 bases that match TRBD1. CDR1 is MNHEY and CDR2 is SVGAGI in the germline V gene. The J segment lost 2 bases and the V segment lost 0 bases, leaving 1 base of the junction unmatched. CDR3 length equals 15 residues. The CDR3 sequence is CASSYSGQGAYEQYF. The CDR3, as DNA: TGTGCCAGCAGTTACTCTGGACAGGGGGCCTACGAGCAGTACTTC.

CDR3 residues: CASQREFEGTQYF. The CDR3 region has the DNA TGTGCCAGCCAGCGGGAATTTGAGGGTACGCAGTATTTT. The V and J genes are TRBV5-6 and TRBJ2-3, with TRBD2 matching 7 bases. Germline V gives CDR1 SGHDT, CDR2 YYEEEE. There are 13 residues in the CDR3. J gave up 8 bases and V 7 bases, and 10 bases lay outside the gene matches.

This chain uses TRBV9 with TRBJ2-3; D is unresolved. The CDR3 totals 16 residues. Germline CDR1 is SGDLS and CDR2 is YYNGEE. The ends were cut back, 0 bases at V and 0 bases at J, with 11 bases in the middle. CDR3 protein: CASSVGAGPSTDTQYF. DNA of the CDR3: TGTGCCAGCAGCGTAGGAGCCGGTCCTAGCACAGATACGCAGTATTTT.

The rearrangement uses TRBV7-3 and TRBJ1-1; D is ambiguous. Looked up from germline, CDR1 is SGHTA and CDR2 is FQGTGA. The CDR3 loop spans 14 amino acids. V lost 2 bases to trimming and J lost 10 bases, with 17 bases between them. The CDR3 nucleotides read TGTGCCAGCAGCTTAGACGTCCAACGAGCAGTAGCTTTCTTT. This encodes CASSLDVQRAVAFF.

CDR3 sequence reads: CASSQVSGRTYNEQFF. The DNA of the CDR3 is TGTGCCAGCAGCCAAGTTAGCGGGCGAACCTACAATGAGCAGTTCTTC. This sequence joins TRBV3-1 and TRBJ2-1, with 7 positions matching TRBD2. The CDR3 consists of 16 residues. From germline, CDR1 is LGHDT and CDR2 YNNKEL (reference sequence). V gave up 1 base and J gave up 2 bases; unmatched junction bases: 5.

The V and J genes are TRBV29-1 and TRBJ2-5; 9 bases align to TRBD1. The CDR3 length is 13 residues. Trimming removed 5 bases from V and 5 bases from J; junction bases left unmatched: 6. Germline CDR1 reads SQVTM; CDR2 reads ANQGSEA. The CDR3 DNA reads TGCAGCGTTCTCGGTGGACAGGGGGAGACCCAGTACTTC. Translated: CSVLGGQGETQYF.

The V gene is TRBV20-1, the J gene TRBJ1-5; D not resolved. This CDR3 has 16 amino acids. From germline, CDR1 is DFQATT and CDR2 SNEGSKA (reference sequence). V lost 6 bases to trimming and J lost 2 bases, with 20 bases between them. As DNA, the CDR3 is TGCAGTGCAACCCGCGGATCCCCACTGGGCAATCAGCCCCAGCATTTT. Translated, it gives CSATRGSPLGNQPQHF.

The rearrangement links TRBV11-1 to TRBJ2-7; TRBD1 agrees at 9 bases. This CDR3 has 13 amino acids. V trimming: 5 bases; J trimming: 5 bases; junction bases outside the gene matches: 4. Germline values: CDR1 SGHAT, CDR2 FQDESV (reference sequence). CDR3 bases: TGTGCCAGCAGCCCGGACAGGGGCCACGAGCAGTACTTC. Protein: CASSPDRGHEQYF.

The J gene is TRBJ2-7, the V gene TRBV18, with 8 bases fitting TRBD1. Trimming cost V 5 bases and J 2 bases; bases outside gene matches: 8. This CDR3 has 15 residues. The V gene's germline CDR1 is KGHSH and CDR2 LQKENI. Written as DNA, the CDR3 is TGTGCCAGCTCAACGACAGGGGCTAGGACCTACGAGCAGTACTTC. Protein sequence: CASSTTGARTYEQYF. Full variable domain (outside the CDR3, taken from reference TRBV18 and TRBJ2-7): NAGVMQNPRHLVRRRGQEARLRCSPMKGHSHVYWYRQLPEEGLKFMVYLQKENIIDESGMPKERFSAEFPKEGPSILRIQQVVRGDSAAYFCASSTTGARTYEQYFGPGTRLTVT.

The chain has TRBV7-2 and TRBJ1-2; D uncertain. This CDR3 is built from 13 residues. The germline gives CDR1 SGHTA, CDR2 FQGNSA. V was pared by 2 bases and J by 8 bases, with 12 bases between. This CDR3 is CASSLSPEVGYTF. Written as DNA, the CDR3 is TGTGCCAGCAGCTTATCACCCGAAGTAGGCTACACCTTC.

V and J are TRBV5-4 and TRBJ2-1; D is uncertain. The germline CDR1 and CDR2 sequences are SGHNT and YYREEE (reference sequence). The CDR3 is 15 amino acids. The V and J ends lost 0 bases and 1 base respectively, with 8 bases between them. CDR3 amino acids: CASSLEGRSYNEQFF. The DNA of the CDR3 is TGTGCCAGCAGCTTGGAGGGCAGATCCTACAATGAGCAGTTCTTC.

The chain links TRBV4-1 to TRBJ2-7; possibly TRBD2 for D (5 bases). Germline V gene lookup returns CDR1 MGHRA and CDR2 YSYEKL. The CDR3 extends over 19 amino acids. Trimming took off 3 bases at V and 5 bases at J, with 29 bases between the two ends. In nucleotides, the CDR3 is TGCGCCAGCAGCCATGTTAAAGGGCTGTCCGGGATCCCGTTCAACGAGCAGTACTTC. Translation: CASSHVKGLSGIPFNEQYF.